These T cell receptor beta chains were read from a single sample in a study of shared clonotypes between healthy human individuals. Sequencing was performed with immunoSEQ multiplex PCR; in TCRdb, only in-frame clones are kept and a portion is missing. The table records about 2.1 million clones, under 95% of them present only once. Sequenced sample: naive CD8+ T cells from PBMCs. The receptors here all came from a man between 18 and 35 years old in good health. Some clones in this sample may be carry-over from other donors' samples. CDR3s include the opening cysteine and the closing phenylalanine or tryptophan. A D gene is named only where the DNA matches it firmly. Expanded clones get a size class; other rows say once, few or many, or leave the size out.

.	.	TRBJ2-5	TRBV7-9	TGTGCCAGCAGCTTAGGGACAGCTCAAGAGACCCAGTACTTC	CASSLGTAQETQYF
.	TRBD1	TRBJ2-7	TRBV9	TGTGCCAGCAGGGGACAGGGGAGCTACGAGCAGTACTTC	CASRGQGSYEQYF
once	TRBD2	TRBJ2-1	TRBV27	TGTGCCAGCAGTCCTCAACGACTAGCGGGAGCCTACAATGAGCAGTTCTTC	CASSPQRLAGAYNEQFF
once	.	TRBJ2-5	TRBV6-5	TGTGCCAGCAGTTACTCCGGCGGAATCCAAGAGACCCAGTACTTC	CASSYSGGIQETQYF
.	.	TRBJ1-3	TRBV28	TGTGCCAGCAGTTTCTTCGTCTCTGGAAACACCATATATTTT	CASSFFVSGNTIYF
once	.	TRBJ1-1	TRBV6-4	TGTGCCAGCAGCCAACGCGGGGTCATGAACACTGAAGCTTTCTTT	CASSQRGVMNTEAFF
.	.	TRBJ2-3	TRBV9	TGTGCCAGCAGCCTTACTAGCACAGATACGCAGTATTTT	CASSLTSTDTQYF
.	.	TRBJ1-5	TRBV27	TGTGCCAGCAGTTTGTCCAGATCAAATCAGCCCCAGCATTTT	CASSLSRSNQPQHF
.	TRBD2	TRBJ2-7	TRBV2	TGTGCCAGCAGCACCTCTAGCGGGATCAACTACGAGCAGTACTTC	CASSTSSGINYEQYF
.	TRBD2	TRBJ2-7	TRBV5-1	TGCGCCAGCAGCTTGGGACTAGCGGGAGCCTACGAGCAGTACTTC	CASSLGLAGAYEQYF
.	.	TRBJ2-7	TRBV19	TGTGCCCGAAAGTATCCAGGGACTCGTTCTGTCGAGCAGTACTTC	CARKYPGTRSVEQYF
few	.	TRBJ2-6	TRBV9	TGTGCCAGCAGCGTCTTTGGCGGCTCTGGGGCCAACGTCCTGACTTTC	CASSVFGGSGANVLTF
.	TRBD1	TRBJ1-1	TRBV9	TGTGCCAGTACAGGGGGCATGAACACTGAAGCTTTCTTT	CASTGGMNTEAFF
.	TRBD2	TRBJ2-7	TRBV27	TGTGCCAGCAGTCCCAGCGGGAAGTCCTACGAGCAGTACTTC	CASSPSGKSYEQYF
.	.	TRBJ2-1	TRBV13	TGTGCCAGCAGCTTATCGGGCCACAATGAGCAGTTCTTC	CASSLSGHNEQFF
once	.	TRBJ1-2	TRBV6-1	TGTGCCAGCAGTCCCACCCCCTATGGCTACACCTTC	CASSPTPYGYTF
once	.	TRBJ2-7	TRBV28	TGTGCCAGCAGTTTTCGTGGCAACATCTACGAGCAGTACTTC	CASSFRGNIYEQYF
.	.	TRBJ2-1	TRBV7-6	TGTGCCAGCAGCTTACTCCGCCGTTTAGACAATGAGCAGTTCTTC	CASSLLRRLDNEQFF
.	.	TRBJ2-7	TRBV4-3	TGCGCCAGCAGCCAGGACAGAATTACGGGTGAGCAGTACTTC	CASSQDRITGEQYF
.	.	TRBJ2-1	TRBV4-3	TGCGCCAGCAGCCAAGGAGGCCTGGATGAGCAGTTCTTC	CASSQGGLDEQFF
.	.	TRBJ2-4	TRBV2	TGTGCCAGCAGTCCCATGGACAAAAACATTCAGTACTTC	CASSPMDKNIQYF
.	.	TRBJ2-7	TRBV19	TGTGCCAGTAGTATGAGACACCCCTCCTACGAGCAGTACTTC	CASSMRHPSYEQYF
.	TRBD1	TRBJ1-4	TRBV4-3	TGCGCCAGCAGCCCTTGGGACAGTGGCGAAAAACTGTTTTTT	CASSPWDSGEKLFF
.	TRBD1	TRBJ1-3	TRBV15	TGTGCCACCAGCACGACAGGGGGAAACACCATATATTTT	CATSTTGGNTIYF
.	.	TRBJ2-7	TRBV13	TGTGCCAGCAGGCTAAAGAACTACAACGAGCAGTACTTC	CASRLKNYNEQYF
.	.	TRBJ1-2	TRBV7-3	TGTGCCAGCAGCTTAGGGGGGGACACCGATGGCTACACCTTC	CASSLGGDTDGYTF
.	.	TRBJ2-1	TRBV9	TGTGCCAGCAGCGCCCAGACAGAGGACCAGAGGGCGTTGGATGAGCAGTTCTTC	CASSAQTEDQRALDEQFF
.	TRBD1	TRBJ1-5	TRBV4-1	TGCGCCAGCAGCCACCGCCAGGGGGCGAGTCAGCCCCAGCATTTT	CASSHRQGASQPQHF
once	.	TRBJ1-2	TRBV5-1	TGCGCCAGCAGCTTGCAGCCTGCTGGCTACACCTTC	CASSLQPAGYTF
.	.	TRBJ2-2	TRBV7-6	TGTGCCAGCAGCTTAGCGGGAGTGGCCACCGGGGAGCTGTTTTTT	CASSLAGVATGELFF
.	.	TRBJ2-7	TRBV11-1	TGTGCCAGCAGTCATACAGGGTTCTACGAGCAGTACTTC	CASSHTGFYEQYF
.	.	TRBJ2-3	TRBV7-8	TGTGCCAGCAGCTTATTCCCCGCCGGTCGGCTAGCGAGAAGCACAGATACGCAGTATTTT	CASSLFPAGRLARSTDTQYF